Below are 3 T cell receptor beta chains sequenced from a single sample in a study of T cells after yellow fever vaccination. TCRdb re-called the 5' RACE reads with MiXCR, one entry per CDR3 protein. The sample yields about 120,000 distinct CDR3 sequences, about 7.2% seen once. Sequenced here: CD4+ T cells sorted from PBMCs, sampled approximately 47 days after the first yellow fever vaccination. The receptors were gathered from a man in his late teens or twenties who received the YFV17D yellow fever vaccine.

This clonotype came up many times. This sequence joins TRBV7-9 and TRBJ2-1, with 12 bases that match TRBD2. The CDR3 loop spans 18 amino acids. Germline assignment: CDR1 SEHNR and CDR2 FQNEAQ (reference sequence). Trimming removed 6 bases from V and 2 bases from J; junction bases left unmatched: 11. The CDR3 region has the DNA TGTGCCAGCAGTCATCCCACTAGCGGGGGGTCCCCCTACAATGAGCAGTTCTTC. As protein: CASSHPTSGGSPYNEQFF.

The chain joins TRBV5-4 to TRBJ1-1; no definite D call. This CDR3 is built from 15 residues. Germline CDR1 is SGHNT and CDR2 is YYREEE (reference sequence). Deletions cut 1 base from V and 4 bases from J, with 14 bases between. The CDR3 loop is CASSLQSVSVTEAFF. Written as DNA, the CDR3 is TGTGCCAGCAGCTTGCAGTCGGTATCGGTCACTGAAGCTTTCTTT.

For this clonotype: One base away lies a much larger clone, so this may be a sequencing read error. This CDR3 reads CASSFNYPNGRTQYF. The CDR3 region has the DNA TGCGCCAGCAGCTTTAATTACCCAAACGGACGGACCCAGTACTTC. V gene TRBV5-1 combines with J gene TRBJ2-5; the D is unclear. Germline V lookup: CDR1 SGHRS, CDR2 YFSETQ. The CDR3 totals 15 residues. Trimming stripped 2 bases from V and 7 bases from J, with 18 bases between.